These T cell receptor beta chains were read from a single sample in a study of technical replicates of blood from several donors. Some clones are missing from TCRdb's copy, which holds only in-frame ones; the method was immunoSEQ multiplex PCR. This sample yields approximately 85,000 clones, of which about 94% are seen a single time; 0.26% belongs to the top ten. Sequenced sample: T cells isolated from PBMCs. Receptors originate from a human donor in good health. Each CDR3 is given with its conserved first and last residue. D genes are given only for firm matches. Rows may omit the clone size; those that give it use once, few, many or a size class.

J gene: TRBJ1-2; D gene: .; V gene: TRBV29-1; clone size: .; CDR3 protein: CSVLDGGYGYTF; CDR3 DNA: TGCAGCGTCTTAGACGGCGGATATGGCTACACCTTC
J gene: TRBJ2-1; D gene: TRBD2; V gene: TRBV19; clone size: .; CDR3 protein: CASSLRGRTSGSGTYNEQFF; CDR3 DNA: TGTGCCAGTAGTCTCAGGGGGCGGACTAGCGGGAGTGGGACTTACAATGAGCAGTTCTTC
J gene: TRBJ2-7; D gene: .; V gene: TRBV7-2; clone size: once; CDR3 protein: CASSSAGGQYEQYF; CDR3 DNA: TGTGCCAGCAGCTCGGCAGGGGGGCAATACGAGCAGTACTTC
J gene: TRBJ2-5; D gene: TRBD2; V gene: TRBV7-9; clone size: .; CDR3 protein: CASSPLTSGGAETQYF; CDR3 DNA: TGTGCCAGCAGCCCGCTGACTAGCGGGGGGGCAGAGACCCAGTACTTC
J gene: TRBJ2-3; D gene: .; V gene: TRBV5-1; clone size: .; CDR3 protein: CASSRDTSSADTQYF; CDR3 DNA: TGCGCCAGCAGCCGGGACACGTCAAGCGCAGATACGCAGTATTTT
J gene: TRBJ2-7; D gene: TRBD2; V gene: TRBV10-3; clone size: once; CDR3 protein: CAISGLAGDSEQYF; CDR3 DNA: TGTGCCATCAGTGGACTAGCGGGGGACTCCGAGCAGTACTTC
J gene: TRBJ2-7; D gene: TRBD1; V gene: TRBV5-6; clone size: .; CDR3 protein: CASSPRTGYEQYF; CDR3 DNA: TGTGCCAGCAGCCCAAGGACAGGATACGAGCAGTACTTC
J gene: TRBJ1-3; D gene: TRBD1; V gene: TRBV2; clone size: .; CDR3 protein: CASREGGASGNTIYF; CDR3 DNA: TGTGCCAGCAGGGAAGGGGGCGCCTCTGGAAACACCATATATTTT
J gene: TRBJ1-5; D gene: .; V gene: TRBV19; clone size: .; CDR3 protein: CASKGESYSNQPQHF; CDR3 DNA: TGTGCCAGTAAGGGGGAGTCCTATAGCAATCAGCCCCAGCATTTT
J gene: TRBJ1-3; D gene: .; V gene: TRBV18; clone size: .; CDR3 protein: CASSPFSYSGNTIYF; CDR3 DNA: TGTGCCAGCTCACCCTTCAGTTACTCTGGAAACACCATATATTTT
J gene: TRBJ2-4; D gene: .; V gene: TRBV29-1; clone size: .; CDR3 protein: CSARENIQYF; CDR3 DNA: TGCAGCGCCCGGGAAAACATTCAGTACTTC
J gene: TRBJ1-1; D gene: .; V gene: TRBV30; clone size: .; CDR3 protein: CAWSEGGATEAFF; CDR3 DNA: TGTGCCTGGAGTGAGGGGGGGGCCACTGAAGCTTTCTTT
J gene: TRBJ1-1; D gene: .; V gene: TRBV9; clone size: .; CDR3 protein: CASSVDSYTEAFF; CDR3 DNA: TGTGCCAGCAGCGTAGACAGTTACACCGAAGCTTTCTTT
J gene: TRBJ2-5; D gene: .; V gene: TRBV28; clone size: .; CDR3 protein: CASSPRLFCETQYF; CDR3 DNA: TGTGCCAGCAGTCCCCGTCTCTTCTGTGAGACCCAGTACTTC
J gene: TRBJ2-1; D gene: TRBD1; V gene: TRBV5-1; clone size: .; CDR3 protein: CASRGQGGFSYNEQFF; CDR3 DNA: TGCGCCAGCAGGGGACAGGGAGGATTCTCCTACAATGAGCAGTTCTTC
J gene: TRBJ1-5; D gene: .; V gene: TRBV10-3; clone size: .; CDR3 protein: CAISTNAGTNQPQHF; CDR3 DNA: TGTGCCATCAGCACGAATGCGGGAACCAATCAGCCCCAGCATTTT
J gene: TRBJ2-5; D gene: TRBD1; V gene: TRBV7-2; clone size: .; CDR3 protein: CASSGRDRVGETQYF; CDR3 DNA: TGTGCCAGCAGCGGCCGGGACAGGGTAGGAGAGACCCAGTACTTC
J gene: TRBJ2-5; D gene: .; V gene: TRBV7-9; clone size: .; CDR3 protein: CASSLIYQETQYF; CDR3 DNA: TGTGCCAGCAGCTTAATCTACCAAGAGACCCAGTACTTC
J gene: TRBJ1-4; D gene: .; V gene: TRBV28; clone size: once; CDR3 protein: CASSPLATNEKLFF; CDR3 DNA: TGTGCCAGCAGTCCCCTTGCAACTAATGAAAAACTGTTTTTT
J gene: TRBJ1-5; D gene: .; V gene: TRBV4-1; clone size: once; CDR3 protein: CASSHHEDSTYNQPQHF; CDR3 DNA: TGCGCCAGCAGCCATCATGAGGACAGCACCTACAATCAGCCCCAGCATTTT
J gene: TRBJ1-1; D gene: .; V gene: TRBV2; clone size: .; CDR3 protein: CASSEIRGAFF; CDR3 DNA: TGTGCCAGCAGTGAAATTCGGGGAGCTTTCTTT
J gene: TRBJ2-3; D gene: TRBD2; V gene: TRBV10-1; clone size: .; CDR3 protein: CASSVSLAGEADTQYF; CDR3 DNA: TGCGCCAGCAGTGTAAGTTTGGCGGGAGAGGCAGATACGCAGTATTTT
J gene: TRBJ2-3; D gene: TRBD2; V gene: TRBV19; clone size: .; CDR3 protein: CASSIETSGLKGDTQYF; CDR3 DNA: TGTGCCAGTAGTATAGAGACTAGCGGGTTAAAGGGGGATACGCAGTATTTT
J gene: TRBJ1-6; D gene: TRBD1; V gene: TRBV6-5; clone size: .; CDR3 protein: CASSYSQGAVGSPLHF; CDR3 DNA: TGTGCCAGCAGTTACTCTCAGGGGGCGGTTGGTTCACCCCTCCACTTT
J gene: TRBJ2-1; D gene: .; V gene: TRBV7-9; clone size: .; CDR3 protein: CASSLLGEQFF; CDR3 DNA: TGTGCCAGCAGCTTACTCGGTGAGCAGTTCTTC
J gene: TRBJ2-5; D gene: TRBD2; V gene: TRBV7-9; clone size: .; CDR3 protein: CASSLVSGGRAGETQYF; CDR3 DNA: TGTGCCAGCAGCTTAGTTTCCGGCGGGAGGGCCGGGGAGACCCAGTACTTC
J gene: TRBJ1-3; D gene: .; V gene: TRBV11-3; clone size: .; CDR3 protein: CASSLSSGNTIYF; CDR3 DNA: TGTGCCAGCAGCCTCTCTTCTGGAAACACCATATATTTT
J gene: TRBJ1-3; D gene: .; V gene: TRBV6-5; clone size: .; CDR3 protein: CASSYSISGNTIYF; CDR3 DNA: TGTGCCAGCAGTTACTCCATCTCTGGAAACACCATATATTTT
J gene: TRBJ1-1; D gene: .; V gene: TRBV13; clone size: .; CDR3 protein: CASSFGQGRTEAFF; CDR3 DNA: TGTGCCAGCAGCTTCGGGCAGGGGCGGACTGAAGCTTTCTTT
J gene: TRBJ1-2; D gene: .; V gene: TRBV6-5; clone size: .; CDR3 protein: CASGPRAYGYTF; CDR3 DNA: TGTGCCAGCGGACCCAGGGCCTATGGCTACACCTTC
J gene: TRBJ1-4; D gene: .; V gene: TRBV9; clone size: .; CDR3 protein: CASSVGSGSGEKLFF; CDR3 DNA: TGTGCCAGCAGCGTAGGATCAGGGTCGGGTGAAAAACTGTTTTTT
J gene: TRBJ1-5; D gene: .; V gene: TRBV5-1; clone size: .; CDR3 protein: CASSLVGGEQPQHF; CDR3 DNA: TGCGCCAGCAGCTTGGTCGGGGGTGAGCAGCCCCAGCATTTT
J gene: TRBJ2-5; D gene: .; V gene: TRBV30; clone size: .; CDR3 protein: CAWRMWGEETQYF; CDR3 DNA: TGTGCCTGGAGAATGTGGGGGGAAGAGACCCAGTACTTC
J gene: TRBJ2-5; D gene: .; V gene: TRBV7-8; clone size: .; CDR3 protein: CASSLYAFGTPQETQYF; CDR3 DNA: TGTGCCAGCAGCTTATATGCTTTCGGGACTCCCCAAGAGACCCAGTACTTC
J gene: TRBJ2-3; D gene: .; V gene: TRBV5-1; clone size: .; CDR3 protein: CASSFGLSTDTQYF; CDR3 DNA: TGCGCCAGCAGCTTTGGGCTGAGCACAGATACGCAGTATTTT
J gene: TRBJ2-5; D gene: TRBD1; V gene: TRBV29-1; clone size: .; CDR3 protein: CSAWDSQGETQYF; CDR3 DNA: TGCAGCGCCTGGGACAGTCAGGGGGAGACCCAGTACTTC
J gene: TRBJ2-3; D gene: .; V gene: TRBV5-1; clone size: .; CDR3 protein: CASSSPGRAGTDTQYF; CDR3 DNA: TGCGCCAGCAGCTCGCCGGGCAGGGCTGGGACAGATACGCAGTATTTT
J gene: TRBJ2-5; D gene: .; V gene: TRBV27; clone size: .; CDR3 protein: CASSLRGQETQYF; CDR3 DNA: TGTGCCAGCAGTTTAAGGGGCCAAGAGACCCAGTACTTC
J gene: TRBJ1-1; D gene: .; V gene: TRBV5-1; clone size: .; CDR3 protein: CASSSDGRAEAFF; CDR3 DNA: TGCGCCAGCAGCTCGGATGGGCGGGCGGAAGCTTTCTTT
J gene: TRBJ2-7; D gene: .; V gene: TRBV11-2; clone size: .; CDR3 protein: CASSSSEQYF; CDR3 DNA: TGTGCCAGCAGCTCCTCCGAGCAGTACTTC
J gene: TRBJ2-1; D gene: TRBD1; V gene: TRBV27; clone size: .; CDR3 protein: CASSRDRANEQFF; CDR3 DNA: TGTGCCAGCAGCCGGGACAGGGCCAATGAGCAGTTCTTC
J gene: TRBJ1-4; D gene: .; V gene: TRBV29-1; clone size: once; CDR3 protein: CSVREVSGEKLFF; CDR3 DNA: TGCAGCGTGAGGGAGGTTTCTGGAGAAAAACTGTTTTTT
J gene: TRBJ2-1; D gene: .; V gene: TRBV6-5; clone size: .; CDR3 protein: CASSFGPHNEQFF; CDR3 DNA: TGTGCCAGCAGTTTTGGGCCTCACAATGAGCAGTTCTTC
J gene: TRBJ2-4; D gene: TRBD1; V gene: TRBV2; clone size: .; CDR3 protein: CASLGQGWGKNIQYF; CDR3 DNA: TGTGCCAGTTTGGGACAGGGTTGGGGCAAAAACATTCAGTACTTC
J gene: TRBJ2-3; D gene: TRBD1; V gene: TRBV18; clone size: .; CDR3 protein: CASSPPGQGTDTQYF; CDR3 DNA: TGTGCCAGCTCACCGCCGGGACAGGGGACAGATACGCAGTATTTT
J gene: TRBJ2-1; D gene: .; V gene: TRBV28; clone size: .; CDR3 protein: CASSSVQGIVYNEQFF; CDR3 DNA: TGTGCCAGCAGTTCCGTACAGGGAATAGTCTACAATGAGCAGTTCTTC
J gene: TRBJ2-3; D gene: TRBD1; V gene: TRBV10-1; clone size: .; CDR3 protein: CASSESQGADTQYF; CDR3 DNA: TGCGCCAGCAGTGAGTCCCAGGGGGCAGATACGCAGTATTTT
J gene: TRBJ1-2; D gene: .; V gene: TRBV28; clone size: few; CDR3 protein: CASSTTRWAATNYGYTF; CDR3 DNA: TGTGCCAGCAGTACGACCCGCTGGGCAGCCACTAACTATGGCTACACCTTC
J gene: TRBJ1-4; D gene: TRBD1; V gene: TRBV28; clone size: .; CDR3 protein: CASSEEGAALNEKLFF; CDR3 DNA: TGTGCCAGCTCTGAGGAGGGGGCGGCCCTCAATGAAAAACTGTTTTTT
J gene: TRBJ1-2; D gene: .; V gene: TRBV4-2; clone size: .; CDR3 protein: CASSQVSGDGYTF; CDR3 DNA: TGTGCCAGCAGCCAAGTTTCAGGGGATGGCTACACCTTC
J gene: TRBJ2-3; D gene: TRBD2; V gene: TRBV9; clone size: .; CDR3 protein: CASSVAVVAGGTDTQYF; CDR3 DNA: TGTGCCAGCAGCGTAGCAGTTGTAGCGGGGGGCACAGATACGCAGTATTTT